This entry is about one TCR beta chain. Its antigen is currently unknown. Method: immunoSEQ multiplex PCR; TCRdb's copy keeps in-frame clones and lacks some. The data show roughly 25,000 clones, about 75% seen once. These data come from a study of vaccination effects on CD4 cells after COVID-19. The CDR3 length is 15 residues. In germline, CDR1 is SGDLS, CDR2 YYNGEE. V was pared by 0 bases and J by 8 bases, with 15 bases between. Study outcomes and limitations: Clones from infection and from vaccination both contracted markedly late after vaccination. New vaccine-induced clones were the main type among post-vaccine spike-reactive clones in convalescents.

With the ViraFEST assay, the study expanded antigen-specific CD4+ T cells using viral peptide pools, then sequenced them. When less than 12 days of culture had elapsed, CD4+ T cells were isolated. The infection with SARS-CoV-2 (confirmed by PCR) occurred in this person between March and December 2020. The chain uses TRBV9 and TRBJ2-1; a weak D match, TRBD2 (6 bases). The material sequenced was CD4+ T cells from PBMCs cultured with SARS-CoV-2 spike peptides, taken before COVID-19 vaccination. The TCR comes from a human donor who had a prior SARS-CoV-2 infection. The CDR3 sequence is CASSVVGGWGDEQFF. The DNA of the CDR3 is TGTGCCAGCAGCGTAGTGGGCGGTTGGGGGGATGAGCAGTTCTTC.